These 30 T cell receptor beta chains were sequenced from one sample in a study of CD8+CD57+ T cells in acquired aplastic anemia. Patients chosen for sequencing had CD8+CD57+ cells that had expanded, as shown by flow cytometry. The template for TCR beta VDJ and CDR3 sequence profiling was genomic DNA. TCRdb reanalysed the reads using MiXCR and keeps one entry per CDR3 protein. The sample has under 500,000 distinct CDR3 sequences, around 32% seen once. Sequencing input: sorted CD4+, CD8+, or CD8+CD57+ T cells (not recorded which) from PBMCs. These TCRs come from a human donor with aplastic anemia.

This clonotype was seen ten or more times. The V and J genes are TRBV7-2 and TRBJ2-7, with unresolved D. CDR1 and CDR2 (germline): SGHTA, FQGNSA. The CDR3 totals 17 residues. With 1 base removed from V and 0 bases from J, the gap between germline ends came to 16 bases. CDR3 sequence: CASSLGRTHGSSYEQYF. CDR3 nucleotides: TGTGCCAGCAGCTTAGGACGCACCCATGGAAGCTCCTACGAGCAGTACTTC.

The rearrangement uses TRBV19 and TRBJ1-1, with 12 nucleotides matching TRBD1. Germline lookup yields CDR1 LNHDA and CDR2 SQIVND (reference sequence). V dropped 9 bases and J dropped 5; count of bases not matched to a gene: 10. This CDR3 is 15 amino acids long. CDR3 loop: CASAPGQGARTEAFF. CDR3 DNA: TGTGCCAGCGCCCCGGGACAGGGGGCGAGGACTGAAGCTTTCTTT.

This clonotype was counted at least ten times. The chain links TRBV5-5 to TRBJ1-5, with 7 bases lining up with TRBD1. This CDR3 comprises 15 residues. The ends lost 0 bases at V and 7 bases at J; junction bases unmatched: 7. Germline values: CDR1 SGHKS, CDR2 YYEKEE (reference sequence). Here the CDR3 reads CASSLGVQGVQPQHF. The DNA for the CDR3 is TGTGCCAGCAGCTTGGGTGTTCAGGGGGTACAGCCCCAGCATTTT.

V and J are TRBV20-1 and TRBJ2-3; TRBD2 matches at 9 bases. This CDR3 region has 15 residues. The germline CDR1 and CDR2 sequences are DFQATT and SNEGSKA (reference sequence). Germline trimming cut 5 bases from V and 2 bases from J; bases unmatched to any gene: 8. This chain's CDR3 is CSAPPTSGLTDTQYF. The DNA for the CDR3 is TGCAGTGCTCCCCCGACTAGCGGACTCACAGATACGCAGTATTTT.

With regard to this clonotype: An end of the junction does not agree with germline; a read error may underlie this. The chain joins TRBV12-3 or TRBV12-4 to TRBJ1-4; perhaps TRBD1 as D (6 bases). The CDR3 sequence is 11 residues long. The CDR3 sequence: CANSNGQRTFF. DNA of the CDR3: TGTGCCAACAGTAACGGACAGCGGACGTTTTTT.

In this sample, this clonotype turned up many times. V and J are TRBV15 and TRBJ2-7; 8 positions agree with TRBD2. J lost 6 bases, V lost 1 base, and 8 bases had no gene match. The CDR3 length is 15 residues. CDR1 is LNHNV, CDR2 YYDKDF, per germline (reference sequence). The CDR3 region has the DNA TGTGCCACCAGCAGAGCCGGGACTAGAATTTCCGAGCAGTACTTC. Translation gives CATSRAGTRISEQYF.

This clonotype came up a few times. The V call is TRBV19, the J call TRBJ1-2, with D perhaps matching TRBD1 (5 bases). Trimming took off 4 bases at V and 4 bases at J, with 28 bases between the two ends. This CDR3 comprises 19 residues. Per the germline V gene, CDR1 is LNHDA and CDR2 is SQIVND (reference sequence). The chain's CDR3 is CASSTNGPRTGLTFYGYTF. In nucleotides, the CDR3 is TGTGCCAGTAGTACCAATGGCCCCAGGACGGGACTCACCTTCTATGGCTACACCTTC. The variable domain in full, completed from reference TRBV19 and TRBJ1-2, reads DGGITQSPKYLFRKEGQNVTLSCEQNLNHDAMYWYRQDPGQGLRLIYYSQIVNDFQKGDIAEGYSVSREKKESFPLTVTSAQKNPTAFYLCASSTNGPRTGLTFYGYTFGSGTRLTVV.

The table lists this clonotype with many counts. The CDR3 DNA is TGTGCCAGCAGCGGACAGGGGGCAGTTAGCACCTTC. Translation: CASSGQGAVSTF. The chain couples TRBV14 to TRBJ1-2, with TRBD1 matching over 11 bases. Germline CDR1 SGHDN, CDR2 FVKESK. V dropped 5 bases and J dropped 13; count of bases not matched to a gene: 6. There are 12 residues in the CDR3.

This clonotype was detected many times. The chain combines TRBV19 with TRBJ1-4, with 7 positions matching TRBD1. This CDR3 is 14 amino acids long. V lost 3 bases to trimming and J lost 7 bases; unmatched junction nucleotides: 5. From germline, CDR1 is LNHDA and CDR2 SQIVND (reference sequence). DNA of the CDR3: TGTGCCAGTAGTATCGGGACAGCCGGTGAAAAACTGTTTTTT. It is translated as CASSIGTAGEKLFF.

The genes are TRBV11-1 and TRBJ1-5, with D possibly TRBD1 on 5 matching bases. The CDR3 totals 17 residues. V lost 1 base and J 1 base, leaving 14 bases between the germline ends. CDR1 and CDR2 (germline): SGHAT, FQDESV (reference sequence). The CDR3 sequence is CASSLDGDGGSNQPQHF. Here the CDR3 DNA reads TGTGCCAGCAGCTTAGATGGGGACGGAGGGAGCAATCAGCCCCAGCATTTT.

This clonotype appeared many times. This sequence joins TRBV6-1 and TRBJ1-6; perhaps TRBD1 as D (6 bases). This CDR3 comprises 13 residues. Trimming pared 5 bases from V and 13 bases from J, leaving 15 bases between. Germline V gives CDR1 MNHNS, CDR2 SASEGT. CDR3 in DNA: TGTGCCAGCAGTCGACAGGTCCCGGAGCCCCTCCACTTT. Translated: CASSRQVPEPLHF.

This clonotype was seen at least ten times. J is TRBJ1-5 and V is TRBV15; D is unresolved. V was shortened by 0 bases and J by 8 bases, with 8 bases between the two germline ends. Germline-derived CDR1 and CDR2 are LNHNV and YYDKDF (reference sequence). The CDR3 has 13 amino acids. The CDR3 is CATSRDVLEPQHF. CDR3 bases: TGTGCCACCAGCAGAGATGTGCTCGAGCCCCAGCATTTT.

This clonotype has ten or more counts. The rearrangement links TRBV29-1 to TRBJ2-7, with 12 bases matching TRBD2. The ends lost 8 bases at V and 0 bases at J; junction bases unmatched: 2. CDR3 length equals 13 residues. Germline V gene data show CDR1 as SQVTM and CDR2 as ANQGSEA. In nucleotides, the CDR3 is TGCAGCATACTAGCGGGGGGCTCCTACGAGCAGTACTTC. Its translation: CSILAGGSYEQYF.

The chain links TRBV11-2 to TRBJ2-3; 11 bases fit TRBD2. CDR1 and CDR2 from the germline V gene are SGHAT and FQNNGV. Trimming cost V 5 bases and J 2 bases; bases outside gene matches: 9. The CDR3 is 17 amino acids. The CDR3 is CASSVEKGLADTDTQYF. In DNA form, the CDR3 reads TGTGCCAGCAGCGTTGAAAAGGGACTAGCGGACACAGATACGCAGTATTTT.

This clonotype came up many times. The chain recombines TRBV12-3 or TRBV12-4 with TRBJ1-2; 9 bases are a match to TRBD1. Trimming took 4 bases from V and 8 from J; bases not matched to a gene: 11. The CDR3 has 15 amino acids. The DNA of the CDR3 is TGTGCCAGCAGTTCAACCCCAACAGGGGGCGGGGGCTACACCTTC. This encodes CASSSTPTGGGGYTF.

The V and J genes are TRBV30 and TRBJ1-3, with no clear D. Germline CDR1 is GTSNPN and CDR2 is SVGIG (reference sequence). The CDR3 contains 14 residues. V was clipped by 1 base and J by 5 bases, with 12 bases between them. The CDR3 sequence is CAWSDHKQRNTIYF. The CDR3 DNA reads as TGTGCCTGGAGTGACCATAAACAGCGAAACACCATATATTTT.

At least ten counts were recorded for this clonotype. This chain connects TRBV25-1 to TRBJ1-4; D is undetermined. The germline V gene encodes CDR1 MGHDK and CDR2 SYGVNS. Trimming took off 3 bases at V and 5 bases at J, with 16 bases between the two ends. The CDR3 is made up of 16 amino acids. Written as DNA, the CDR3 is TGTGCCAGCAGTGACTACATCCGGGAGCCGAATGAAAAACTGTTTTTT. Protein sequence: CASSDYIREPNEKLFF.

The CDR3 region is CASSTRDRLNTEAFF. The DNA for the CDR3 is TGCGCCAGCAGCACCAGAGACAGATTGAACACTGAAGCTTTCTTT. This sequence joins TRBV5-1 and TRBJ1-1; perhaps TRBD1 as D (5 bases). Germline V gene lookup returns CDR1 SGHRS and CDR2 YFSETQ. The CDR3 length is 15 residues. V shed 4 bases and J shed 0 bases, with 13 bases lying between them.

The V gene is TRBV4-2, the J gene TRBJ2-1; 9 nucleotides line up with TRBD1. V was clipped by 4 bases and J by 8 bases; unmatched bases: 15. The CDR3 is 17 amino acids. The germline V gene has CDR1 LGHNA and CDR2 YNFKEQ. The DNA for the CDR3 is TGTGCCAGCAGCCCTGGGTGGGGGACAGGGCTTGACGATGAGCAGTTCTTC. This encodes CASSPGWGTGLDDEQFF.

The gene calls are TRBV11-2 and TRBJ2-7; 7 bases agree with TRBD1. In germline, CDR1 is SGHAT, CDR2 FQNNGV. The CDR3 loop spans 16 amino acids. V lost 1 base to trimming and J lost 6 bases; unmatched junction nucleotides: 12. The CDR3 loop reads CASSLVHGTAALEQYF. CDR3 sequence (DNA): TGTGCCAGCAGCTTAGTTCACGGGACAGCTGCCCTCGAGCAGTACTTC.

This clonotype was counted ten times or more. The CDR3 nucleotides read TGTGCCAGCAGCACTACCACATCACAAGCTTTCTTT. As protein: CASSTTTSQAFF. This chain joins TRBV2 and TRBJ1-1; D call uncertain. CDR3 length equals 12 residues. CDR1 is SNHLY and CDR2 is FYNNEI in the germline V gene. Trimming took off 6 bases at V and 9 bases at J, with 14 bases between the two ends.

The table lists this clonotype with many counts. The chain links TRBV29-1 to TRBJ2-5, with TRBD2 identical over 12 bases. Germline lookup yields CDR1 SQVTM and CDR2 ANQGSEA. The CDR3 length is 12 residues. The trim removed 7 bases at V and 5 bases at J, leaving 2 bases unmatched. CDR3 in amino acids: CSEGTSGETQYF. The DNA for the CDR3 is TGCAGCGAGGGGACTAGCGGGGAGACCCAGTACTTC.

Comments on this clonotype: This sequence may be a read error, since a much larger clone differs from it by one base. V and J are TRBV19 and TRBJ2-7, with 11 bases matching TRBD1. Judging by the DNA end, TRBJ2-1 fits better; the J call may be wrong. From germline, CDR1 is LNHDA and CDR2 SQIVND (reference sequence). The CDR3 has 15 residues. CDR3: CASSIRTGGWREQFF. DNA for the CDR3: TGTGCCAGTAGTATCCGGACAGGGGGCTGGCGCGAGCAGTTCTTC.

This clonotype has a count of ten or more. The chain is built from TRBV19 and TRBJ1-5, with D unclear. The CDR3 is made up of 16 amino acids. From germline, CDR1 is LNHDA and CDR2 SQIVND (reference sequence). V was cut by 4 bases and J by 2 bases, with 15 bases left in between. CDR3 nucleotides: TGTGCCAGTAGTACGACTTGGGCAGCAGGCAATCAGCCCCAGCATTTT. Translating gives CASSTTWAAGNQPQHF.

J is TRBJ1-3 and V is TRBV5-4, with D perhaps TRBD1 (5 bases). V was trimmed by 1 base and J by 4 bases, leaving 9 bases between them. Looked up from germline, CDR1 is SGHNT and CDR2 is YYREEE (reference sequence). This CDR3 spans 14 amino acids. In DNA, the CDR3 is TGTGCCAGCAGCTTGCAGGGTGGAGGAAACACCATATATTTT. This encodes CASSLQGGGNTIYF.

This clonotype has a handful of counts. Germline is not matched at one junction end, which may reflect a read error. CDR3 loop: CASSSTANTGELFF. Here the CDR3 DNA reads TGTGCCAGCAGTTCGACAGCGAACACCGGGGAGCTGTTTTTT. The gene calls are TRBV10-2 and TRBJ2-2, with TRBD1 as a possible D gene (5 bases). The length of the CDR3 is 14 residues. Germline V gene lookup returns CDR1 WSHSY and CDR2 SAAADI.

This chain joins TRBV7-2 and TRBJ2-2; no firm D call. Between the trimmed V and J ends, which lost 4 bases and 7 bases, there was a span of 10 bases. Germline V lookup: CDR1 SGHTA, CDR2 FQGNSA. The CDR3 covers 13 residues. The CDR3 bases are TGTGCCAGCAGCTATACGGCCGGCGGGGAGCTGTTTTTT. This translates into CASSYTAGGELFF.

This clonotype was observed a few times. V usage is TRBV7-9 and J usage is TRBJ2-1; the match to TRBD2 covers 13 bases. The germline CDR1 and CDR2 sequences are SEHNR and FQNEAQ (reference sequence). Losses at the gene ends were 2 bases for V and 9 bases for J; bases not matched to a gene: 4. This CDR3 spans 15 amino acids. The CDR3, as DNA: TGTGCCAGCAGCTTATGGACTAGCGGGAGTGCTGAGCAGTTCTTC. Translated, it gives CASSLWTSGSAEQFF.

In this sample, this clonotype turned up once. This rearrangement joins TRBV7-4 to TRBJ2-6; D may be TRBD1 or TRBD2 (5 bases each). Germline V gene lookup returns CDR1 SGHVT and CDR2 SQSDAQ. V shed 11 bases and J shed 2 bases, with 19 bases lying between them. The CDR3 loop spans 16 amino acids. CDR3 in DNA: TGTGCCTGGAGTTCGGAAAGGGACGCTGGGGCCAACGTCCTGACTTTC. Translating it yields CAWSSERDAGANVLTF.

Ten or more counts support this clonotype. The genes are TRBV19 and TRBJ2-7; perhaps TRBD2 as D (5 bases). The germline V and J ends were trimmed by 5 bases and 2 bases, with 10 bases remaining between them. This CDR3 spans 13 amino acids. CDR1 is LNHDA and CDR2 is SQIVND in the germline V gene (reference sequence). This CDR3 is CASSPGNPYEQYF. CDR3 in DNA: TGTGCCAGTAGTCCCGGGAACCCCTACGAGCAGTACTTC.